Listed here are 2 T cell receptor beta chains from one sample, sequenced in a study of blood T cell repertoires in COVID-19. The repertoire was sequenced with immunoSEQ multiplex PCR; TCRdb's copy has only in-frame clones and lacks some. The sample shows 44,000 or so clones, about 86% of them seen only once. The sample taken for sequencing was peripheral blood. The source of these receptors is a human donor in a cohort sampled during active COVID-19.

This chain uses TRBV5-1 with TRBJ2-5; 10 positions agree with TRBD2. The ends lost 2 bases at V and 0 bases at J; junction bases unmatched: 1. The CDR3 is made up of 15 amino acids. Looked up from germline, CDR1 is SGHRS and CDR2 is YFSETQ. The CDR3 coding sequence is TGCGCCAGCAGCTTTAGCGGGGGGAACCAAGAGACCCAGTACTTC. Its protein is CASSFSGGNQETQYF.

This chain connects TRBV6-5 to TRBJ1-2; the D gene is possibly TRBD1 (6 bases). Looked up from germline, CDR1 is MNHEY and CDR2 is SVGAGI. This CDR3 comprises 13 residues. V was shortened by 6 bases and J by 7 bases, with 15 bases between the two germline ends. The CDR3 here is CASSPDRSRGYTF. For the CDR3, the DNA is TGTGCCAGCAGCCCGGACAGATCTCGTGGCTACACCTTC.